Presented here are 29 T cell receptor beta chains from one specimen sequenced in a study of blood T cell repertoires in COVID-19. The table came from immunoSEQ multiplex PCR; TCRdb's copy has only in-frame clones and leaves some out. The table includes more than 90,000 clones, 82% detected once. Sequencing was carried out using peripheral blood. The receptors stem from a man older than 75 with acute or convalescent COVID-19.

The chain couples TRBV20-1 to TRBJ1-1; 8 bases align to TRBD1. The V segment lost 3 bases and the J segment 6 bases; nucleotides outside the gene matches: 15. CDR3 size: 16 residues. Germline V gene sequence: CDR1 DFQATT, CDR2 SNEGSKA (reference sequence). The CDR3 here is CSASRVVFQGASEAFF. Here the CDR3 DNA reads TGCAGTGCTAGTAGAGTGGTATTCCAGGGGGCCTCTGAAGCTTTCTTT.

The J gene is TRBJ2-7, the V gene TRBV6-2 or TRBV6-3; tentatively, D is TRBD1 (5 bases). V was clipped by 5 bases and J by 3 bases, with 8 bases between them. This CDR3 contains 12 residues. Looked up from germline, CDR1 is MNHEY and CDR2 is SVGEGT. In DNA, the CDR3 is TGTGCCAGCAGTCTTCAGGGCTACGAGCAGTACTTC. Amino acids: CASSLQGYEQYF.

This chain connects TRBV19 to TRBJ2-1; maybe TRBD2 (6 bases). The CDR3 is 15 amino acids. V lost 3 bases, J lost 6 bases, and 15 bases lay in between. Germline-derived CDR1 and CDR2 are LNHDA and SQIVND (reference sequence). The CDR3 spells CASSIVAGKVNEQFF. The CDR3 DNA reads as TGTGCCAGTAGTATCGTTGCGGGAAAGGTCAATGAGCAGTTCTTC.

This clone has only a few counts. The chain has TRBV10-2 and TRBJ1-6; maybe TRBD1 (5 bases). Trimming cost V 0 bases and J 7 bases, with 7 bases left between them. Germline-derived CDR1 and CDR2 are WSHSY and SAAADI. The CDR3 spans 14 residues. This chain's CDR3 is CASSESNRNSPLHF. The CDR3 nucleotides are TGCGCCAGCAGTGAGTCGAACAGGAATTCACCCCTCCACTTT.

The CDR3 loop reads CATSDLGGAETDTQYF. CDR3 sequence (DNA): TGTGCCACCAGTGATTTGGGGGGGGCAGAGACAGATACGCAGTATTTT. The chain combines TRBV24-1 with TRBJ2-3; maybe TRBD2 (7 bases). Germline CDR1 reads KGHDR; CDR2 reads SFDVKD. Between the trimmed V and J ends, which lost 0 bases and 3 bases, there was a span of 12 bases. The CDR3 runs 16 residues.

The V call is TRBV5-1, the J call TRBJ2-1; D is unclear. This CDR3 is built from 12 residues. Trimming removed 0 bases at V and 9 bases at J, with 7 bases between. Germline CDR1 reads SGHRS; CDR2 reads YFSETQ. The CDR3 sequence: CASSLDNAEQFF. The CDR3 nucleotides read TGCGCCAGCAGCTTGGACAATGCTGAGCAGTTCTTC.

The rearrangement uses TRBV5-4 and TRBJ2-1; 10 bases agree with TRBD2. CDR1 and CDR2 from the germline V gene are SGHNT and YYREEE (reference sequence). This CDR3 region has 15 residues. V was pared by 0 bases and J by 4 bases, with 1 base of the junction left unmatched. CDR3 sequence reads: CASSLASGGYNEQFF. DNA of the CDR3: TGTGCCAGCAGCTTGGCTAGCGGGGGATACAATGAGCAGTTCTTC.

The chain carries TRBV28 and TRBJ1-2; D call uncertain. CDR3 size: 13 residues. Trimming took 4 bases from V and 3 from J, leaving 9 bases between them. The germline V gene has CDR1 MDHEN and CDR2 SYDVKM. The CDR3 spells CASSWQSYYGYTF. CDR3 sequence (DNA): TGTGCCAGCAGTTGGCAGTCTTACTATGGCTACACCTTC.

This clone turned up a few times. The chain couples TRBV7-2 to TRBJ2-7, with TRBD1 matching over 8 bases. The CDR3 totals 13 residues. V lost 3 bases and J lost 4; bases outside the gene matches: 2. CDR1 SGHTA and CDR2 FQGNSA come from the germline V gene. The CDR3 spells CASSFGQGYEQYF. The DNA for the CDR3 is TGTGCCAGCAGCTTTGGACAGGGATACGAGCAGTACTTC.

This clone was counted only a few times. The DNA for the CDR3 is TGTGCCACCCCCAAGGTCGGACAGGGGGTGTACGAGCAGTACTTC. Encoded protein: CATPKVGQGVYEQYF. This chain links TRBV24-1 with TRBJ2-7; 10 positions match TRBD1. The germline CDR1 and CDR2 sequences are KGHDR and SFDVKD. The CDR3 covers 15 residues. The J segment lost 4 bases and the V segment lost 9 bases, leaving 11 bases of the junction unmatched.

The chain recombines TRBV3-1 (or the pseudogene TRBV3-2) with TRBJ1-2; D may be TRBD1 (5 bases). Germline CDR1 and CDR2: LGHDT and YNNKEL (reference sequence). The CDR3 sequence is 13 residues long. V lost 1 base and J 6 bases, leaving 9 bases between the germline ends. The CDR3, as DNA: TGTGCCAGCAGCCAAGCTAGGGGTAATGGCTACACCTTC. Its translation is CASSQARGNGYTF.

The J gene is TRBJ2-6, the V gene TRBV4-1; TRBD2 might be the D (5 bases). The length of the CDR3 is 17 residues. V lost 4 bases, J lost 2 bases, and 15 bases lay in between. The germline gives CDR1 MGHRA, CDR2 YSYEKL. CDR3 loop: CASSRSEVGAGANVLTF. CDR3 coding DNA: TGCGCCAGCAGCCGTAGCGAGGTGGGTGCTGGGGCCAACGTCCTGACTTTC.

The rearrangement links TRBV18 to TRBJ2-7, with 8 bases that match TRBD1. V shed 5 bases, J shed 5 bases, and the junction held 5 bases outside the gene matches. The CDR3 length is 13 residues. The germline V gene has CDR1 KGHSH and CDR2 LQKENI. CDR3 protein: CASSGQGSDEQYF. CDR3 bases: TGTGCCAGCTCAGGACAGGGTAGCGACGAGCAGTACTTC.

The J gene is TRBJ2-2, the V gene TRBV5-1; TRBD2 matches 7 bases. This CDR3 is built from 17 residues. CDR1 is SGHRS and CDR2 is YFSETQ in the germline V gene. Germline trimming cut 1 base from V and 4 bases from J; bases unmatched to any gene: 10. CDR3 sequence: CASSLNPTGGSTGELFF. DNA for the CDR3: TGCGCCAGCAGCTTGAACCCCACGGGAGGTAGCACCGGGGAGCTGTTTTTT.

This sequence joins TRBV3-1 (or the pseudogene TRBV3-2) and TRBJ2-2; tentative D call: TRBD1 (6 bases). CDR1 LGHDT and CDR2 YNNKEL come from the germline V gene (reference sequence). The CDR3 consists of 14 residues. Between the trimmed V and J ends, which lost 4 bases and 3 bases, there was a span of 9 bases. CDR3 bases: TGTGCCAGCAGCCCAAAGGGGGACACCGGGGAGCTGTTTTTT. Protein product: CASSPKGDTGELFF.

The rearrangement links TRBV28 to TRBJ1-5; no firm D call. Trimming cost V 6 bases and J 0 bases, with 6 bases left between them. The CDR3 is 13 residues long. Germline loops: CDR1 MDHEN, CDR2 SYDVKM. Written as DNA, the CDR3 is TGTGCCAGCAGCGAGAATAGCAATCAGCCCCAGCATTTT. This translates into CASSENSNQPQHF.

The rearrangement uses TRBV5-1 and TRBJ2-2; possibly TRBD1 for D (6 bases). Per the germline V gene, CDR1 is SGHRS and CDR2 is YFSETQ. The CDR3 loop spans 16 amino acids. Trimming left V 0 bases short and J 3 bases short, with 12 bases between. CDR3 sequence: CASSLAQGLDTGELFF. CDR3 in DNA: TGCGCCAGCAGCTTGGCCCAGGGGCTGGACACCGGGGAGCTGTTTTTT.

V and J are TRBV7-2 and TRBJ1-4, with 7 nucleotides matching TRBD1. The CDR3 is 14 residues long. After removal of 2 bases from V and 7 bases from J, the junction contained 4 bases not matched to a gene. CDR1 and CDR2 from the germline V gene are SGHTA and FQGNSA. CDR3 residues: CASSLRTGTEKLFF. The CDR3 region has the DNA TGTGCCAGCAGCTTACGGACAGGTACTGAAAAACTGTTTTTT.

The chain is built from TRBV25-1 and TRBJ2-7; 9 positions match TRBD2. Looked up from germline, CDR1 is MGHDK and CDR2 is SYGVNS. CDR3 size: 15 residues. Unmatched junction bases numbered 5, after V lost 3 bases and J lost 2 bases. The CDR3: CASSDQRGRAYEQYF. CDR3 sequence (DNA): TGTGCCAGCAGTGATCAACGCGGGAGGGCCTACGAGCAGTACTTC.

V usage is TRBV19 and J usage is TRBJ1-1; the D gene is possibly TRBD1 (5 bases). V was clipped by 2 bases and J by 6 bases, with 13 bases between them. Germline V lookup: CDR1 LNHDA, CDR2 SQIVND (reference sequence). The CDR3 runs to 14 residues. In nucleotides, the CDR3 is TGTGCCAGTAGTATAATCCCCAGGGAAGCTGAAGCTTTCTTT. Protein: CASSIIPREAEAFF.

The chain employs TRBV28 and TRBJ1-4; the D gene is possibly TRBD1 (5 bases). The CDR3 spans 15 residues. The V gene's germline CDR1 is MDHEN and CDR2 SYDVKM. The V gene lost 7 bases and the J gene lost 2 bases, with 14 bases spanning the gap. The CDR3 DNA reads TGTGCCAGCACCGCCCCCGCAGGGACTAATGAAAAACTGTTTTTT. Its protein is CASTAPAGTNEKLFF.

The chain recombines TRBV6-2 or TRBV6-3 with TRBJ1-1; TRBD1 matches 9 bases. Germline values: CDR1 MNHEY, CDR2 SVGEGT. V shed 6 bases and J 2 bases; nucleotides not matched to a gene: 10. CDR3 size: 16 residues. The DNA of the CDR3 is TGTGCCAGCAGCGCCCGTAGGACAGGGGTAAACACTGAAGCTTTCTTT. Amino acids: CASSARRTGVNTEAFF.

The chain links TRBV6-2 or TRBV6-3 to TRBJ1-5; possibly TRBD1 for D (5 bases). Looked up from germline, CDR1 is MNHEY and CDR2 is SVGEGT. The V end was cut by 2 bases, the J end by 7 bases, with 12 bases between. This CDR3 has 14 amino acids. This CDR3 reads CASSYQGGKQPQHF. The CDR3 DNA sequence: TGTGCCAGCAGTTACCAGGGAGGTAAGCAGCCCCAGCATTTT.

The chain has TRBV5-8 and TRBJ1-1; D is ambiguous. The CDR3 runs to 14 residues. In germline, CDR1 is SGHTS, CDR2 YDEGEE. With 1 base removed from V and 8 bases from J, the gap between germline ends came to 15 bases. The CDR3 sequence is CASSLLRGLGEAFF. The CDR3 DNA sequence: TGTGCCAGCAGCTTGTTGCGGGGATTGGGGGAAGCTTTCTTT.

The chain employs TRBV27 and TRBJ2-5; 7 positions agree with TRBD1. The V segment lost 1 base and the J segment 4 bases; nucleotides outside the gene matches: 15. There are 18 residues in the CDR3. Germline-derived CDR1 and CDR2 are MNHEY and SMNVEV (reference sequence). The DNA of the CDR3 is TGTGCCAGCAGTTTATTAGCCCGGGACAGTAGTTTGAGAGAGACCCAGTACTTC. Encoded protein: CASSLLARDSSLRETQYF.

The chain has TRBV27 and TRBJ2-6; weak D call: TRBD1 (5 bases). The CDR3 length is 19 residues. CDR1 MNHEY and CDR2 SMNVEV come from the germline V gene (reference sequence). V was pared by 1 base and J by 4 bases, with 20 bases between. The CDR3 bases are TGTGCCAGCAGTTTATTAGGACACCCTCGAGTAGCAGGGGCCAACGTCCTGACTTTC. Its protein is CASSLLGHPRVAGANVLTF.

This rearrangement joins TRBV30 to TRBJ2-1; 7 bases agree with TRBD2. The ends lost 1 base at V and 5 bases at J; junction bases unmatched: 5. The CDR3 totals 14 residues. Germline V gives CDR1 GTSNPN, CDR2 SVGIG (reference sequence). CDR3 sequence (DNA): TGTGCCTGGAGTGGGGGGGGGTTTGACAATGAGCAGTTCTTC. Translated: CAWSGGGFDNEQFF.

By share, this clone ranks as medium-sized (0.01 to 0.1%). The V and J genes are TRBV30 and TRBJ2-1; 9 nucleotides line up with TRBD1. Germline values: CDR1 GTSNPN, CDR2 SVGIG (reference sequence). The V and J ends lost 2 bases and 8 bases, in that order; junction bases with no gene match: 1. CDR3 length: 12 residues. CDR3 residues: CAWSTGGYEQFF. CDR3 DNA: TGTGCCTGGAGTACAGGGGGCTATGAGCAGTTCTTC.

J is TRBJ2-1 and V is TRBV7-2; unclear D gene. V shed 1 base and J shed 5 bases, with 15 bases lying between them. The CDR3 consists of 16 residues. Looked up from germline, CDR1 is SGHTA and CDR2 is FQGNSA. The CDR3 sequence: CASSLEPQTNHNEQFF. The DNA of the CDR3 is TGTGCCAGCAGCTTAGAACCACAGACCAACCACAATGAGCAGTTCTTC. Full variable domain (rest looked up from reference TRBV7-2 and TRBJ2-1): GAGVSQSPSNKVTEKGKDVELRCDPISGHTALYWYRQSLGQGLEFLIYFQGNSAPDKSGLPSDRFSAERTGGSVSTLTIQRTQQEDSAVYLCASSLEPQTNHNEQFFGPGTRLTVL.